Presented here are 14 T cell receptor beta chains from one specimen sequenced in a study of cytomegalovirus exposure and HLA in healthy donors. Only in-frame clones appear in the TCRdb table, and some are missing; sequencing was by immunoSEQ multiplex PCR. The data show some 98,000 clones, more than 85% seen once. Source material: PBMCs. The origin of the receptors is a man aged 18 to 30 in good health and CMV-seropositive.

The CDR3 DNA is TGCGCCAGCAGCTACAGGGGAATGGACACTGAAGCTTTCTTT. Its translation is CASSYRGMDTEAFF. The rearrangement joins TRBV5-1 to TRBJ1-1, with 7 bases matching TRBD1. This CDR3 has 14 residues. The ends lost 3 bases at V and 3 bases at J; junction bases unmatched: 5. Looked up from germline, CDR1 is SGHRS and CDR2 is YFSETQ.

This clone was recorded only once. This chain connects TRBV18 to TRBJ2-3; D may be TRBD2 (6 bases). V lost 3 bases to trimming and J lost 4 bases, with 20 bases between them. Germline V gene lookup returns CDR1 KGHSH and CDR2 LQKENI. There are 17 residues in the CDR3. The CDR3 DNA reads TGTGCCAGCTCACCTCAACCGTTTGGCCGCGGGGCAGATACGCAGTATTTT. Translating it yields CASSPQPFGRGADTQYF.

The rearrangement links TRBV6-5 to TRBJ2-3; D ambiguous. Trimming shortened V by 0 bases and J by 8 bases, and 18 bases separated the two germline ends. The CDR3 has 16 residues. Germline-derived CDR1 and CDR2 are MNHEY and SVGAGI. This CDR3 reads CASSYSNIALATTQYF. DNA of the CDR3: TGTGCCAGCAGTTACTCGAATATCGCTTTAGCTACTACGCAGTATTTT.

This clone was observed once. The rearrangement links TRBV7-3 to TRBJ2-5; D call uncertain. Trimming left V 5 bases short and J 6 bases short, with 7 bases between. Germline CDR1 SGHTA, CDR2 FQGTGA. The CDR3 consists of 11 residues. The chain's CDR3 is CASSKAKTQYF. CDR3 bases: TGTGCCAGCAGCAAAGCAAAGACCCAGTACTTC.

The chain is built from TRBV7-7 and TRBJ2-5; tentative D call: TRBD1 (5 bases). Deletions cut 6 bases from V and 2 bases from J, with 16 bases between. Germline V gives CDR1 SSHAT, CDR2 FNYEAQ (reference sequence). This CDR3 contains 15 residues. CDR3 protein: CASRAGIGEQETQYF. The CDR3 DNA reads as TGTGCCAGCAGGGCAGGGATTGGCGAACAAGAGACCCAGTACTTC.

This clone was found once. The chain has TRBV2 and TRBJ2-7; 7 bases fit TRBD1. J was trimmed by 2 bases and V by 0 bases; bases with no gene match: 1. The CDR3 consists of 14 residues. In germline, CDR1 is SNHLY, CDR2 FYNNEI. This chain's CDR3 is CASSEAQGPYEQYF. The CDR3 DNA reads TGTGCCAGCAGTGAAGCACAGGGGCCCTACGAGCAGTACTTC. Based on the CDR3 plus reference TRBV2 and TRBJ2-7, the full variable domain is EPEVTQTPSHQVTQMGQEVILRCVPISNHLYFYWYRQILGQKVEFLVSFYNNEISEKSEIFDDQFSVERPDGSNFTLKIRSTKLEDSAMYFCASSEAQGPYEQYFGPGTRLTVT.

In nucleotides, the CDR3 is TGTGCCAGCAGTCCCCCGGGGGGGAGCAATCAGCCCCAGCATTTT. The encoded protein is CASSPPGGSNQPQHF. The chain recombines TRBV6-6 with TRBJ1-5; D might be TRBD1 (5 bases). In germline, CDR1 is MNHNY, CDR2 SVGAGI (reference sequence). This CDR3 has 15 residues. V lost 5 bases, J lost 1 base, and 12 bases lay in between.

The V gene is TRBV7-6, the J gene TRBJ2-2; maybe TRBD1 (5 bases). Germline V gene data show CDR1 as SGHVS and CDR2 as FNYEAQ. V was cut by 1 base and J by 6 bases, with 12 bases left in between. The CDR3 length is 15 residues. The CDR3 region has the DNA TGTGCCAGCAGCTTAGGTCAGGGTATGCCCGGGGAGCTGTTTTTT. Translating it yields CASSLGQGMPGELFF.

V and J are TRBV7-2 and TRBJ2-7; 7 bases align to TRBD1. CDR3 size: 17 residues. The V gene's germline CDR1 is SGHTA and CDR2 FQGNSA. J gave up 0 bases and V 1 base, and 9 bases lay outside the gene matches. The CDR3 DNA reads TGTGCCAGCAGCTTAGAGGGGCGGACAGGCAGCTCCTACGAGCAGTACTTC. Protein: CASSLEGRTGSSYEQYF.

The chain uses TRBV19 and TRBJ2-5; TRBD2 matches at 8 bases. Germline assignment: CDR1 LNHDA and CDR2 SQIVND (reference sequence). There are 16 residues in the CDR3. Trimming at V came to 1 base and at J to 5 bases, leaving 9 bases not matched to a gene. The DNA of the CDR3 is TGTGCCAGTAGTATAGCCGGGACTAGTGGGTCGGAGACCCAGTACTTC. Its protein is CASSIAGTSGSETQYF.

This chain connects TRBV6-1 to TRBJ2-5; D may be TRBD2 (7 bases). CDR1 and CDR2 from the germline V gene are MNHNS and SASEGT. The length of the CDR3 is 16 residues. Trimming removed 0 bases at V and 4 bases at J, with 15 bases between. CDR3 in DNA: TGTGCCAGCAGTGAAGCTCATAGGGGGGGCGGAGAGACCCAGTACTTC. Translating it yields CASSEAHRGGGETQYF.

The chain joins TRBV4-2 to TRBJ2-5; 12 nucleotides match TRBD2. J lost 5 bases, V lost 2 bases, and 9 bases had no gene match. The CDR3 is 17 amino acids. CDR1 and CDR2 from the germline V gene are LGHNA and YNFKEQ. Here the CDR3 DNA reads TGTGCCAGCAGCCAAAGAGGACTAGCGGGGAGTGTGGAGACCCAGTACTTC. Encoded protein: CASSQRGLAGSVETQYF.

CDR3 nucleotide sequence: TGTGCCAGCAGCGTAGCAACTAGCGGGATGTACGAGCAGTACTTC. Translation: CASSVATSGMYEQYF. The rearrangement links TRBV9 to TRBJ2-7, with 10 bases fitting TRBD2. CDR1 is SGDLS, CDR2 YYNGEE, per germline. The ends lost 0 bases at V and 4 bases at J; junction bases unmatched: 4. This CDR3 has 15 residues. Together with reference TRBV9 and TRBJ2-7, the CDR3 gives the full variable domain: DSGVTQTPKHLITATGQRVTLRCSPRSGDLSVYWYQQSLDQGLQFLIQYYNGEERAKGNILERFSAQQFPDLHSELNLSSLELGDSALYFCASSVATSGMYEQYFGPGTRLTVT.

In DNA form, the CDR3 reads TGTGCCACCCACCACACGACAGGACCCTACGAGCAGTACTTC. Its protein product is CATHHTTGPYEQYF. The V gene is TRBV7-3, the J gene TRBJ2-7; D possibly corresponds to TRBD1 (6 bases). CDR1 and CDR2 from the germline V gene are SGHTA and FQGTGA. V shed 10 bases and J shed 2 bases, with 18 bases lying between them. The CDR3 runs 14 residues.